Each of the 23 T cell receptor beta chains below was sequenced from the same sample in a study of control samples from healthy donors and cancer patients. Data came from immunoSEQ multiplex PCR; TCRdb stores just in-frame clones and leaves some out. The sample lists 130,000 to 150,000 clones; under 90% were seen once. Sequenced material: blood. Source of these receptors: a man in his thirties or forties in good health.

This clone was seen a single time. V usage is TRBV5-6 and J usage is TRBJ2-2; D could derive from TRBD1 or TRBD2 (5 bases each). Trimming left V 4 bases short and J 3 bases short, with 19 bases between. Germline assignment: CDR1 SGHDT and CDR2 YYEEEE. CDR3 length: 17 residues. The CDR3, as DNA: TGTGCCAGCAGCAGCCCGTCGGGGTTAGGGGACACCGGGGAGCTGTTTTTT. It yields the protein CASSSPSGLGDTGELFF.

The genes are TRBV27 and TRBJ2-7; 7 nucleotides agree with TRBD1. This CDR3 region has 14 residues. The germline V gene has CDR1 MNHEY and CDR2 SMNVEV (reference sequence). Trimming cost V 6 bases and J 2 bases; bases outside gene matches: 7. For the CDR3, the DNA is TGTGCCAGCAGCGTAGGACAGGTCGCCTACGAGCAGTACTTC. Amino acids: CASSVGQVAYEQYF.

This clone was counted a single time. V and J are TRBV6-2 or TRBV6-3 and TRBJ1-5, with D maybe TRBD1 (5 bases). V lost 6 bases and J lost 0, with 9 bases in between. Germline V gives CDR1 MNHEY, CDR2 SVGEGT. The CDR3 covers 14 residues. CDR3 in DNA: TGTGCCAGCAGCGGGGGAATTAGCAATCAGCCCCAGCATTTT. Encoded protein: CASSGGISNQPQHF.

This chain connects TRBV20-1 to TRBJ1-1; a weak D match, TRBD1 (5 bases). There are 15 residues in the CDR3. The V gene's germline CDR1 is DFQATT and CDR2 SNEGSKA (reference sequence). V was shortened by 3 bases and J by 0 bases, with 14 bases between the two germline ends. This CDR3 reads CSASGGGSMNTEAFF. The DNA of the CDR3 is TGCAGTGCTAGTGGTGGGGGGTCGATGAACACTGAAGCTTTCTTT.

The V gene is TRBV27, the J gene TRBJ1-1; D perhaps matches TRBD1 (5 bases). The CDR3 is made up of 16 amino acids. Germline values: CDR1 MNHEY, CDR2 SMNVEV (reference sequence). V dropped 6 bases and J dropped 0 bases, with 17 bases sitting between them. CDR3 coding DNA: TGTGCCAGCAGGCTGAGGGGACTCCTTGTGAACACTGAAGCTTTCTTT. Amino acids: CASRLRGLLVNTEAFF.

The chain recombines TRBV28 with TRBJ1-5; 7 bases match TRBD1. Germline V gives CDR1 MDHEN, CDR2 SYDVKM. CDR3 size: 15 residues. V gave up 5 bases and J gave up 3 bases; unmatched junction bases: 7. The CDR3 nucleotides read TGTGCCAGCAGTAAATTGACAGGGTCCAATCAGCCCCAGCATTTT. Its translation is CASSKLTGSNQPQHF.

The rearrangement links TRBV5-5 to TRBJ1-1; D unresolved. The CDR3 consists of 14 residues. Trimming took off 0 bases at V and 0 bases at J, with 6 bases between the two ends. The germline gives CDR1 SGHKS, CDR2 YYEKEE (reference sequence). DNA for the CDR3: TGTGCCAGCAGCTTGGAGGGAGTGAACACTGAAGCTTTCTTT. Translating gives CASSLEGVNTEAFF.

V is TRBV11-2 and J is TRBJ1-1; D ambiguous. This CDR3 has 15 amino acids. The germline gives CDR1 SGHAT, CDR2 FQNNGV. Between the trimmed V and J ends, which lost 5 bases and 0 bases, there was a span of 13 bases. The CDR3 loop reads CASSHGWGVNTEAFF. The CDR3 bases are TGTGCCAGCAGCCACGGTTGGGGTGTGAACACTGAAGCTTTCTTT.

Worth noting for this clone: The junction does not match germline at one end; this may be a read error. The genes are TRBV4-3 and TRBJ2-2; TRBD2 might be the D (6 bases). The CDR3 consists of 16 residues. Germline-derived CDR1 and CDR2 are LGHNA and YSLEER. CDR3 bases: TGCGCCAGCAGCCAAGAAGGGGCGGCAGTCTCCGGGGGGCTGTTTTTT. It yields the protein CASSQEGAAVSGGLFF.

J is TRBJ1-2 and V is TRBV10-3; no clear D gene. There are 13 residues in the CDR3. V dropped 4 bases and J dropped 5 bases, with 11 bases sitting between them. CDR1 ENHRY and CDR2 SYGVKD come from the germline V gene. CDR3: CAISVADEYGYTF. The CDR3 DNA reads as TGTGCCATCAGTGTCGCGGACGAGTATGGCTACACCTTC.

CDR3 protein: CASSQAYLQGAYGYTF. In DNA form, the CDR3 reads TGTGCCAGCAGCCAGGCCTACCTACAGGGGGCCTATGGCTACACCTTC. This rearrangement joins TRBV3-1 (or the pseudogene TRBV3-2) to TRBJ1-2, with 9 positions matching TRBD1. Looked up from germline, CDR1 is LGHDT and CDR2 is YNNKEL (reference sequence). J gave up 4 bases and V 3 bases, and 9 bases lay outside the gene matches. This CDR3 is 16 amino acids long.

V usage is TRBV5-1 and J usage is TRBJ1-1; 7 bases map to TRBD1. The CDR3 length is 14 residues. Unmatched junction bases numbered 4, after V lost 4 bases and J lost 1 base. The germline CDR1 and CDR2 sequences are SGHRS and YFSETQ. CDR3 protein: CASSPDRENTEAFF. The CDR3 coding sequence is TGCGCCAGCAGCCCCGACAGGGAGAACACTGAAGCTTTCTTT.

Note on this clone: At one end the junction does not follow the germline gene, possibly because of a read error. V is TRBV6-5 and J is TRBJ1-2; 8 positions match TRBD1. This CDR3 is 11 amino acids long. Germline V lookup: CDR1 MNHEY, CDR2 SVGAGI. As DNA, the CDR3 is TGTGCCAGCAGTTACAGGGGACAGGTTTCCTTC. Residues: CASSYRGQVSF.

The CDR3 DNA follows: TGTGCCAGCAGCTCCGAGAGGGGGGGACAGGGCGTCTCACCCCTCCACTTT. Its protein product is CASSSERGGQGVSPLHF. The V call is TRBV2, the J call TRBJ1-6; TRBD1 matches 9 bases. The V and J ends lost 6 bases and 10 bases, in that order; junction bases with no gene match: 16. This CDR3 spans 17 amino acids. Germline CDR1 is SNHLY and CDR2 is FYNNEI.

The CDR3 reads CASSLGQKNTEAFF. CDR3 nucleotides: TGTGCCAGCAGTTTGGGACAGAAGAACACTGAAGCTTTCTTT. The J gene is TRBJ1-1, the V gene TRBV9, with 7 bases aligning to TRBD1. Germline V gene lookup returns CDR1 SGDLS and CDR2 YYNGEE. V shed 5 bases and J 1 base; nucleotides not matched to a gene: 5. This CDR3 comprises 14 residues.

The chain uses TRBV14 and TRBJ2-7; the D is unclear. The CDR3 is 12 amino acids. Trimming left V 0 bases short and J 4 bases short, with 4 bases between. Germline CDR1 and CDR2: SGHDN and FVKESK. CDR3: CASSQDWYEQYF. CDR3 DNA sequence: TGTGCCAGCAGCCAAGATTGGTACGAGCAGTACTTC. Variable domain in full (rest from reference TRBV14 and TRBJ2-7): EAGVTQFPSHSVIEKGQTVTLRCDPISGHDNLYWYRRVMGKEIKFLLHFVKESKQDESGMPNNRFLAERTGGTYSTLKVQPAELEDSGVYFCASSQDWYEQYFGPGTRLTVT.

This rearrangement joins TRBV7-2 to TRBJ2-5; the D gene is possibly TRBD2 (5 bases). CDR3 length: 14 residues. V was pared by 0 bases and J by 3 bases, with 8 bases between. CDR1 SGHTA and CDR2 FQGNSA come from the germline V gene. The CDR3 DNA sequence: TGTGCCAGCAGCTTAGCTGGACTCAAAGAGACCCAGTACTTC. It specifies CASSLAGLKETQYF. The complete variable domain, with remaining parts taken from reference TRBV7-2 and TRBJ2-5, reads GAGVSQSPSNKVTEKGKDVELRCDPISGHTALYWYRQSLGQGLEFLIYFQGNSAPDKSGLPSDRFSAERTGGSVSTLTIQRTQQEDSAVYLCASSLAGLKETQYFGPGTRLLVL.

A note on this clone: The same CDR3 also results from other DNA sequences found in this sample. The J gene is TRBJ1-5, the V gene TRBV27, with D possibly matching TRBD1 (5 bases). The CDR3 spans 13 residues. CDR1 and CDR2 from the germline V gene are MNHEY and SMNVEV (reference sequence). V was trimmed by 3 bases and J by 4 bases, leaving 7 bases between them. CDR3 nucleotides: TGTGCCAGCAGTTTTCAGGGTAATCAGCCCCAGCATTTT. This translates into CASSFQGNQPQHF.

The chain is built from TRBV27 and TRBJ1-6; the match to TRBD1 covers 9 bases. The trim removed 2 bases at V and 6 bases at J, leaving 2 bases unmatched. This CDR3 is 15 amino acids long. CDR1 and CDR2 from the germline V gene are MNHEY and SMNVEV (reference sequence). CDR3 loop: CASSLNRGLNSPLHF. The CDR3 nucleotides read TGTGCCAGCAGTTTAAACAGGGGGCTTAATTCACCCCTCCACTTT.

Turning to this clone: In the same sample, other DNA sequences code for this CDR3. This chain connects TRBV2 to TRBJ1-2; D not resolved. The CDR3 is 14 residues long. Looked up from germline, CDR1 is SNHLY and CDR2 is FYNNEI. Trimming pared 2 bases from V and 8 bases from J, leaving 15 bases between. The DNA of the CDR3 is TGTGCCAGCAGTGAATGGGATAGGTTGTGGGGCTACACCTTC. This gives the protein CASSEWDRLWGYTF.

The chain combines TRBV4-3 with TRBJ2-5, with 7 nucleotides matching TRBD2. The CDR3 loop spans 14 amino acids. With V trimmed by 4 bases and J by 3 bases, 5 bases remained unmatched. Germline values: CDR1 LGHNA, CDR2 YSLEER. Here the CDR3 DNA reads TGCGCCAGCAGCCCGGGACTAACCAAAGAGACCCAGTACTTC. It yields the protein CASSPGLTKETQYF.

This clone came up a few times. CDR3 DNA sequence: TGTGCCAGTAGTATTGGGCAGAATAACTATGGCTACACCTTC. Translating it yields CASSIGQNNYGYTF. The chain uses TRBV19 and TRBJ1-2; no definite D call. Per germline, CDR1 LNHDA and CDR2 SQIVND (reference sequence). Trimming left V 3 bases short and J 1 base short, with 9 bases between. The CDR3 is 14 residues long. Full variable domain (missing parts from reference TRBV19 and TRBJ1-2): DGGITQSPKYLFRKEGQNVTLSCEQNLNHDAMYWYRQDPGQGLRLIYYSQIVNDFQKGDIAEGYSVSREKKESFPLTVTSAQKNPTAFYLCASSIGQNNYGYTFGSGTRLTVV.

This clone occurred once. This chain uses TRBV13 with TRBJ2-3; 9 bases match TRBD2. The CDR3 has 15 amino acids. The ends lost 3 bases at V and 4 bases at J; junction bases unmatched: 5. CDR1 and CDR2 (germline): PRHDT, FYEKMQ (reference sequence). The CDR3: CASSFSGSAPDTQYF. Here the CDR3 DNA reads TGTGCCAGCAGCTTTAGCGGGAGTGCCCCAGATACGCAGTATTTT.